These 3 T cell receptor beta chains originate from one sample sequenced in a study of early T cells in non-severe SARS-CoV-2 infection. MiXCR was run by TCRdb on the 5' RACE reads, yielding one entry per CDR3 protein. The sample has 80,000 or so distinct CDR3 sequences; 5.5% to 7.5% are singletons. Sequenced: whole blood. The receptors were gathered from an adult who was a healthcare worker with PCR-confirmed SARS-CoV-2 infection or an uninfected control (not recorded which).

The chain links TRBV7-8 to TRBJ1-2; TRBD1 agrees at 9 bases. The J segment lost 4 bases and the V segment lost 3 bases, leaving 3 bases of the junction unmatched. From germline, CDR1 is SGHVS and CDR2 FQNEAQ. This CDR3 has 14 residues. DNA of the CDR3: TGTGCCAGCAGCTTGGACAGGGGAGCCTATGGCTACACCTTC. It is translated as CASSLDRGAYGYTF.

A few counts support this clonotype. CDR3 in DNA: TGTGCCAGCAGTTTAGTTTCAGGGAGCACTGAAGCTTTCTTT. This sequence encodes CASSLVSGSTEAFF. The chain carries TRBV12-3 or TRBV12-4 and TRBJ1-1; TRBD1 might be the D (5 bases). V lost 1 base and J 4 bases, leaving 10 bases between the germline ends. The length of the CDR3 is 14 residues.

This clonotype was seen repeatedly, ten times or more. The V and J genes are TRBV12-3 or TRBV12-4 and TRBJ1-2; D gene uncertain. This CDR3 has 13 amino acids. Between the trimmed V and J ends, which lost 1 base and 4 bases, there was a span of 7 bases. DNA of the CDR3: TGTGCCAGCAGTTTAGATTTGGGCTATGGCTACACCTTC. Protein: CASSLDLGYGYTF.